Listed below are T cell receptor beta chains from one sample, sequenced in a study of breast tumors, draining lymph nodes, adjacent tissues. Each CDR3 protein is one row after TCRdb ran MiXCR on the multiplex PCR reads. The sample has under 150,000 distinct CDR3 sequences, just under 20% seen once. The source material was axillary lymph node tissue. All receptors come from a female donor with breast cancer. Some clones in this sample may be carry-over from other donors' samples. Each CDR3 is given with its conserved first and last residue. D genes are given only for firm matches. Some rows mark clone size as missing; the rest say once, few, many or name a class of expanded clone.

V gene: TRBV27
D gene: .
J gene: TRBJ1-4
clone size: few
CDR3 length: 13
CDR3 DNA: TGTGCCAGCAGCCGTGCAACTAATGAAAAACTGTTTTTT
CDR3 protein: CASSRATNEKLFF

V gene: TRBV6-1
D gene: .
J gene: TRBJ2-3
clone size: few
CDR3 length: 16
CDR3 DNA: TGTGCCAGCAGTGTCCGGACAAGTCACGCCACAGATACGCAGTATTTT
CDR3 protein: CASSVRTSHATDTQYF

V gene: TRBV5-5
D gene: .
J gene: TRBJ1-5
clone size: many
CDR3 length: 15
CDR3 DNA: TGTGCCAGCAGCGCCAGGGTAGGTAGCAATCAGCCCCAGCATTTT
CDR3 protein: CASSARVGSNQPQHF

V gene: TRBV6-1
D gene: TRBD2
J gene: TRBJ2-1
clone size: few
CDR3 length: 16
CDR3 DNA: TGTGCCAGCAGTGCTCGAAGCGGGATGACGGTCAATGAGCAGTTCTTC
CDR3 protein: CASSARSGMTVNEQFF

V gene: TRBV3-1
D gene: .
J gene: TRBJ1-2
clone size: .
CDR3 length: 15
CDR3 DNA: TGTGCCAGCAGCCAAGGCCCGGGGGCTCACTATGGCTACACCTTC
CDR3 protein: CASSQGPGAHYGYTF

V gene: TRBV11-2
D gene: .
J gene: TRBJ2-3
clone size: many
CDR3 length: 16
CDR3 DNA: TGTGCCAGCAGCTTAGAAGGCCGCGGCGGCACAGATACGCAGTATTTT
CDR3 protein: CASSLEGRGGTDTQYF

V gene: TRBV19
D gene: .
J gene: TRBJ2-5
clone size: many
CDR3 length: 13
CDR3 DNA: TGTGCCAGTAGTCCGGAATATAAAGAGACCCAGTACTTC
CDR3 protein: CASSPEYKETQYF

V gene: TRBV5-1
D gene: .
J gene: TRBJ1-1
clone size: .
CDR3 length: 14
CDR3 DNA: TGCGCCAGCAGCTTGGGCGAACTGAACACTGAAGCTTTCTTT
CDR3 protein: CASSLGELNTEAFF

V gene: TRBV18
D gene: .
J gene: TRBJ2-7
clone size: .
CDR3 length: 15
CDR3 DNA: TGTGCCAGCTCACCAGCACAGGAGACCGCCTACGAGCAGTACTTC
CDR3 protein: CASSPAQETAYEQYF

V gene: TRBV19
D gene: .
J gene: TRBJ2-2
clone size: many
CDR3 length: 15
CDR3 DNA: TGTGCCAGTAGTGTTCGGACAACGAACACCGGGGAGCTGTTTTTT
CDR3 protein: CASSVRTTNTGELFF

V gene: TRBV27
D gene: .
J gene: TRBJ2-7
clone size: many
CDR3 length: 14
CDR3 DNA: TGTGCCAGCAGTTTTACGGTACATTCCTACGAGCAGTACTTC
CDR3 protein: CASSFTVHSYEQYF

V gene: TRBV29-1
D gene: .
J gene: TRBJ2-7
clone size: many
CDR3 length: 14
CDR3 DNA: TGCAGCGTTGGGGGAGGGGGGGTATGGTACGAGCAGTACTTC
CDR3 protein: CSVGGGGVWYEQYF

V gene: TRBV20-1
D gene: .
J gene: TRBJ2-1
clone size: .
CDR3 length: 15
CDR3 DNA: TGCAGTGCCAGGTCTCCGGGACGAGCCTACAATGAGCAGTTCTTC
CDR3 protein: CSARSPGRAYNEQFF

V gene: TRBV6-1
D gene: .
J gene: TRBJ1-5
clone size: few
CDR3 length: 15
CDR3 DNA: TGTGCCAGCAGGAGGGGGAGGGTCGTCAATCAGCCCCAGCATTTT
CDR3 protein: CASRRGRVVNQPQHF

V gene: TRBV20-1
D gene: .
J gene: TRBJ2-7
clone size: many
CDR3 length: 15
CDR3 DNA: TGCAGTGCTAGAGATCACGGGGGCCGTACCTACGAGCAGTACTTC
CDR3 protein: CSARDHGGRTYEQYF

V gene: TRBV19
D gene: TRBD1
J gene: TRBJ1-2
clone size: many
CDR3 length: 15
CDR3 DNA: TGTGCCAGTAGTATGCCGGGGACAGGGAACTATGGCTACACCTTC
CDR3 protein: CASSMPGTGNYGYTF

V gene: TRBV10-3
D gene: TRBD1
J gene: TRBJ2-7
clone size: many
CDR3 length: 14
CDR3 DNA: TGTGCCATCAGTGTGGGACAGGGTTTGCACGAGCAGTACTTC
CDR3 protein: CAISVGQGLHEQYF

V gene: TRBV4-1
D gene: TRBD2
J gene: TRBJ2-7
clone size: many
CDR3 length: 15
CDR3 DNA: TGCGCCAGCAGCCACTCCGGGACTAGCTCCTACGAGCAGTACTTC
CDR3 protein: CASSHSGTSSYEQYF

V gene: TRBV24-1
D gene: .
J gene: TRBJ1-4
clone size: many
CDR3 length: 16
CDR3 DNA: TGTGCCACCAGTGATGGAGGACCCGCAACTAATGAAAAACTGTTTTTT
CDR3 protein: CATSDGGPATNEKLFF

V gene: TRBV19
D gene: .
J gene: TRBJ2-5
clone size: many
CDR3 length: 15
CDR3 DNA: TGTGCCAGTAGTAAGGACAGTGCGTTCCAAGAGACCCAGTACTTC
CDR3 protein: CASSKDSAFQETQYF

V gene: TRBV7-2
D gene: .
J gene: TRBJ2-5
clone size: .
CDR3 length: 16
CDR3 DNA: TGTGCCAGCAGCATCGACTTGATCCCGAGCCAAGAGACCCAGTACTTC
CDR3 protein: CASSIDLIPSQETQYF

V gene: TRBV5-1
D gene: .
J gene: TRBJ1-2
clone size: many
CDR3 length: 14
CDR3 DNA: TGCGCCAGCAGCTGGGGGACGGAGAACTATGGCTACACCTTC
CDR3 protein: CASSWGTENYGYTF

V gene: TRBV6-4
D gene: TRBD1
J gene: TRBJ1-6
clone size: many
CDR3 length: 14
CDR3 DNA: TGTGCCAGCAGTGAAGGACAGGGGCCCGCACCCCTCCACTTT
CDR3 protein: CASSEGQGPAPLHF

V gene: TRBV9
D gene: .
J gene: TRBJ1-3
clone size: many
CDR3 length: 18
CDR3 DNA: TGTGCCAGCAGCGTAGGGACCCCCCCTGTAATCTCTGGAAACACCATATATTTT
CDR3 protein: CASSVGTPPVISGNTIYF

V gene: TRBV2
D gene: .
J gene: TRBJ1-4
clone size: many
CDR3 length: 13
CDR3 DNA: TGTGCCAGCGGGGACTTATCTAATGAAAAACTGTTTTTT
CDR3 protein: CASGDLSNEKLFF

V gene: TRBV11-2
D gene: .
J gene: TRBJ2-5
clone size: many
CDR3 length: 13
CDR3 DNA: TGTGCCAGCAGCTTCGTGGGGGTGGAGACCCAGTACTTC
CDR3 protein: CASSFVGVETQYF

V gene: TRBV29-1
D gene: TRBD2
J gene: TRBJ2-2
clone size: many
CDR3 length: 12
CDR3 DNA: TGCAGCGCAGCGGGAGATACCGGGGAGCTGTTTTTT
CDR3 protein: CSAAGDTGELFF

V gene: TRBV5-4
D gene: TRBD1
J gene: TRBJ1-4
clone size: .
CDR3 length: 15
CDR3 DNA: TGTGCCAGCAGCCTAGCCGGGACAGGGCGGAGAAAACTGTTTTTT
CDR3 protein: CASSLAGTGRRKLFF

V gene: TRBV30
D gene: .
J gene: TRBJ2-7
clone size: many
CDR3 length: 14
CDR3 DNA: TGTGCCTGGAGAACGTCGAGCATCGGACGGGAGCAGTACTTC
CDR3 protein: CAWRTSSIGREQYF

V gene: TRBV28
D gene: .
J gene: TRBJ2-5
clone size: few
CDR3 length: 13
CDR3 DNA: TGTGCCAGCTACAACACCCACGGAGAGACCCAGTACTTC
CDR3 protein: CASYNTHGETQYF

V gene: TRBV19
D gene: TRBD2
J gene: TRBJ2-7
clone size: many
CDR3 length: 15
CDR3 DNA: TGTGCCAGTAGTAACCATAGCGGGACCCCCTACGAGCAGTACTTC
CDR3 protein: CASSNHSGTPYEQYF

V gene: TRBV7-8
D gene: TRBD1
J gene: TRBJ1-2
clone size: many
CDR3 length: 14
CDR3 DNA: TGTGCCAGCAGCTTGGACAGGTTAGACTATGGCTACACCTTC
CDR3 protein: CASSLDRLDYGYTF

V gene: TRBV12-3/TRBV12-4
D gene: .
J gene: TRBJ2-7
clone size: many
CDR3 length: 14
CDR3 DNA: TGTGCCAGCAGTCACAGGGTTGAGACCTACGAGCAGTACTTC
CDR3 protein: CASSHRVETYEQYF